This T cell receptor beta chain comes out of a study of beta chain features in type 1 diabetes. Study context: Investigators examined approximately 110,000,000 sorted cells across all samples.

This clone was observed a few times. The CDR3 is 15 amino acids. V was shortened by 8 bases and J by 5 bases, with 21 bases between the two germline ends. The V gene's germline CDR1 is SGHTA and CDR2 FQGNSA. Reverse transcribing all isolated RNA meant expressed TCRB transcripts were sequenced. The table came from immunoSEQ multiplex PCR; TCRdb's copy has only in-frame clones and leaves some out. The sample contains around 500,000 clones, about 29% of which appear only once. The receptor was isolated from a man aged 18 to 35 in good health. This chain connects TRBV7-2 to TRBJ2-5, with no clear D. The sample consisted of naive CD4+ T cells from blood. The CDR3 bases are TGTGCCAGCTCGAAGGACGTCAACCGACCGGAGACCCAGTACTTC. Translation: CASSKDVNRPETQYF.